This T cell receptor beta chain was observed in a study of T cell responses to AZD1222 COVID-19 vaccine. The germline gives CDR1 MGHRA, CDR2 YSYEKL. The CDR3 is 16 amino acids. Trimming at V came to 3 bases and at J to 5 bases, leaving 12 bases not matched to a gene. Data came from immunoSEQ multiplex PCR; TCRdb stores just in-frame clones and leaves some out. The data show 64,000 or so clones, about four fifths seen once. The sequence was collected from an adult in good health. The sample consisted of peripheral blood, taken on day 0 of AZD1222 vaccination. The gene calls are TRBV4-1 and TRBJ2-5; 7 nucleotides align to TRBD1. The CDR3: CASSQDPTGPGETQYF. The CDR3 DNA reads as TGCGCCAGCAGCCAGGACCCGACAGGGCCTGGGGAGACCCAGTACTTC.